These T cell receptor beta chains were read from a single sample in a study of regulatory dendritic cells for organ transplantation. No antigen has been assigned to these receptors. Only in-frame clones appear in the TCRdb table, and some are missing; sequencing was by immunoSEQ multiplex PCR. Among about 20,000 clones listed, around 79% were seen once. The sequenced material came from memory CD4+ T cells from blood cultured with regulatory dendritic cells. The receptors originated from a human donor in good health. The CDR3 runs from the conserved cysteine through the conserved F or W. A D gene is named only where the DNA matches it firmly. Part of the rows lack a size; the others show once, few, many or a class for expanded clones.

clone_size d_call j_call v_call cdr3_aa cdr3_nt
once NA TRBJ2-1 TRBV7-9 CASSKTNNEQFF TGTGCCAGCAGCAAGACCAACAATGAGCAGTTCTTC
NA TRBD2 TRBJ2-2 TRBV28 CATTSGSYGELFF TGTGCCACCACTAGCGGGAGTTACGGGGAGCTGTTTTTT
NA TRBD1 TRBJ1-5 TRBV10-2 CASRETGVGRNQPQHF TGCGCCAGCAGAGAGACAGGGGTTGGAAGAAATCAGCCCCAGCATTTT
few NA TRBJ1-2 TRBV9 CASSPEEFNYGYTF TGTGCCAGCAGCCCGGAGGAGTTTAACTATGGCTACACCTTC
NA TRBD1 TRBJ1-4 TRBV28 CASSSLRTGDNEKLFF TGTGCCAGCAGCTCACTTAGGACAGGAGATAATGAAAAACTGTTTTTT
NA TRBD2 TRBJ2-3 TRBV7-8 CASSSRSGGTTDTQYF TGTGCCAGCAGCTCCCGTAGCGGGGGGACCACAGATACGCAGTATTTT
NA NA TRBJ2-3 TRBV11-3 CASSLTPSTDTQYF TGTGCCAGCAGCTTAACCCCTAGCACAGATACGCAGTATTTT
NA TRBD1 TRBJ1-4 TRBV5-4 CASSKTGSYEKLFF TGTGCCAGCAGCAAGACAGGGTCCTATGAAAAACTGTTTTTT
few TRBD1 TRBJ1-2 TRBV6-5 CASSYFQGAGGYTF TGTGCCAGCAGTTACTTCCAGGGGGCGGGTGGCTACACCTTC
NA NA TRBJ1-3 TRBV7-2 CASSLSAGRSSGNTIYF TGTGCCAGCAGCTTATCCGCCGGACGGAGCTCTGGAAACACCATATATTTT
NA NA TRBJ2-3 TRBV5-4 CASSRMSGGGTDTQYF TGTGCCAGCAGCCGGATGAGCGGCGGGGGCACAGATACGCAGTATTTT
few TRBD1 TRBJ2-1 TRBV7-9 CASSLAGTVSYNEQFF TGTGCCAGCAGCTTAGCCGGGACAGTCTCCTACAATGAGCAGTTCTTC
once NA TRBJ2-7 TRBV4-3 CASSQVAGTTYEQYF TGCGCCAGCAGCCAAGTCGCAGGGACAACCTACGAGCAGTACTTC